Listed below are T cell receptor beta chains from one sample, sequenced in a study of cytomegalovirus exposure and HLA in healthy donors. The method was immunoSEQ multiplex PCR; TCRdb's version includes in-frame clones alone and lacks a portion of them. The sample includes around 300,000 clones, roughly 81% of them seen just once. The sample consisted of PBMCs. Source of these receptors: a woman aged 35 to 49 in good health and CMV-seropositive. CDR3s include the opening cysteine and the closing phenylalanine or tryptophan. D genes are given only for firm matches. Rows give clone size only sometimes, using once, few, many, or a class for an expanded clone.

length: 16; J: TRBJ1-6; V: TRBV11-2; size: NA; D: NA; DNA: TGTGCCAGCAGCTTATTACGCGGCTCCTATAATTCACCCCTCCACTTT; CDR3: CASSLLRGSYNSPLHF
length: 14; J: TRBJ1-5; V: TRBV7-2; size: NA; D: NA; DNA: TGTGCCAGCAGCCAGGACCGCGGGAATCAGCCCCAGCATTTT; CDR3: CASSQDRGNQPQHF
length: 20; J: TRBJ2-4; V: TRBV18; size: NA; D: TRBD1; DNA: TGTGCCAGCTCACGGGAGGTCGCTCCAGACGCCGGGACAGGAAAAAACATTCAGTACTTC; CDR3: CASSREVAPDAGTGKNIQYF
length: 15; J: TRBJ1-5; V: TRBV28; size: few; D: NA; DNA: TGTGCCAGCAGTTTATTTAGGGTCAGGGAACAGCCCCAGCATTTT; CDR3: CASSLFRVREQPQHF
length: 19; J: TRBJ2-6; V: TRBV15; size: NA; D: NA; DNA: TGTGCCACCAGCAGAGATCGGTTTTTGGGCAGCTCTGGGGCCAACGGCCTGACTTTC; CDR3: CATSRDRFLGSSGANGLTF
length: 16; J: TRBJ1-1; V: TRBV19; size: NA; D: NA; DNA: TGTGCCAGTAGTCCCTTCCGGGCAAGGGGCATCACTGAAGCTTTCTTT; CDR3: CASSPFRARGITEAFF
length: 14; J: TRBJ2-1; V: TRBV30; size: NA; D: NA; DNA: TGTGCCTGGAGGTCCGCTGGTCTTTTTCAGGAGCAGTTCTTC; CDR3: CAWRSAGLFQEQFF
length: 16; J: TRBJ1-5; V: TRBV7-9; size: NA; D: NA; DNA: TGTGCCAGCAGCTTTTCCGTCGGGGTCTTAAATCAGCCCCAGCATTTT; CDR3: CASSFSVGVLNQPQHF
length: 15; J: TRBJ1-2; V: TRBV4-3; size: NA; D: NA; DNA: TGCGCCAGCAGCCAAGAAAACGAGGGAGTCTATGGCTACACCTTC; CDR3: CASSQENEGVYGYTF
length: 13; J: TRBJ1-1; V: TRBV7-9; size: NA; D: NA; DNA: TGTGCCAGCAGCCCCGACTTAGGCCCTGAAGCTTTCTTT; CDR3: CASSPDLGPEAFF
length: 15; J: TRBJ2-1; V: TRBV4-3; size: NA; D: NA; DNA: TGCGCCAGCAGCCAAGATGGCAGTTCCTACAATGAGCAGTTCTTC; CDR3: CASSQDGSSYNEQFF
length: 15; J: TRBJ1-6; V: TRBV6-5; size: NA; D: TRBD1; DNA: TGTGCCAGCAGTACCCGGGACAGGGACAATTCACCCCTCCACTTT; CDR3: CASSTRDRDNSPLHF
length: 17; J: TRBJ1-1; V: TRBV5-4; size: few; D: TRBD1; DNA: TGTGCCAGCAGCTTGGGAGGCCGACAGGGGGAAAACACTGAAGCTTTCTTT; CDR3: CASSLGGRQGENTEAFF
length: 16; J: TRBJ2-7; V: TRBV7-2; size: NA; D: TRBD2; DNA: TGTGCCAGCAGCCCCGGGGGGAGGGCCGTACCCTACGAGCAGTACTTC; CDR3: CASSPGGRAVPYEQYF
length: 15; J: TRBJ1-1; V: TRBV5-1; size: few; D: NA; DNA: TGCGCCAGCAGGTATAGGGGCTCCCTGAACACTGAAGCTTTCTTT; CDR3: CASRYRGSLNTEAFF
length: 15; J: TRBJ2-5; V: TRBV30; size: NA; D: NA; DNA: TGTGCCTGGAGTTCCCGTCACCAGGTCCAAGAGACCCAGTACTTC; CDR3: CAWSSRHQVQETQYF
length: 15; J: TRBJ2-3; V: TRBV28; size: few; D: TRBD1; DNA: TGTGCCAGCAGTCCGGACAGGGTTGGGGCAGATACGCAGTATTTT; CDR3: CASSPDRVGADTQYF
length: 16; J: TRBJ2-3; V: TRBV11-2; size: once; D: TRBD2; DNA: TGTGCCAGCAGCTTAGTAGCGGGAGGAATCACAGATACGCAGTATTTT; CDR3: CASSLVAGGITDTQYF
length: 14; J: TRBJ2-7; V: TRBV19; size: NA; D: NA; DNA: TGTGCCAGTAGCCTACAGGTATCCTCCTACGAGCAGTACTTC; CDR3: CASSLQVSSYEQYF
length: 16; J: TRBJ2-5; V: TRBV6-5; size: NA; D: TRBD2; DNA: TGTGCCAGCAGTTACTCGACGGGGGGGCAGGGAGAGACCCAGTACTTC; CDR3: CASSYSTGGQGETQYF
length: 15; J: TRBJ1-2; V: TRBV5-1; size: NA; D: TRBD1; DNA: TGCGCCAGCAGCGGAACCGGGACAGGGGGAGGTGGCTACACCTTC; CDR3: CASSGTGTGGGGYTF
length: 14; J: TRBJ2-3; V: TRBV6-4; size: NA; D: NA; DNA: TGTGCCAGCAGTGACTCAGGAGGGCCAGATACGCAGTATTTT; CDR3: CASSDSGGPDTQYF
length: 17; J: TRBJ1-2; V: TRBV6-1; size: NA; D: NA; DNA: TGTGCCAGCAGTGAAGAGTACTCCCCGTCATTTCGGTATGGCTACACCTTC; CDR3: CASSEEYSPSFRYGYTF
length: 16; J: TRBJ2-5; V: TRBV5-1; size: once; D: TRBD2; DNA: TGCGCCAGCAGCTCCGGAAGCACTAGCGACCAAGAGACCCAGTACTTC; CDR3: CASSSGSTSDQETQYF
length: 14; J: TRBJ1-1; V: TRBV30; size: NA; D: TRBD1; DNA: TGTGCCTGGAGACTTACAGGGGGTGACGCTGAAGCTTTCTTT; CDR3: CAWRLTGGDAEAFF
length: 14; J: TRBJ2-7; V: TRBV10-1; size: NA; D: NA; DNA: TGCGCCAGGACCCGGGACTGGGTAACGTACGAGCAGTACTTC; CDR3: CARTRDWVTYEQYF
length: 14; J: TRBJ2-5; V: TRBV7-2; size: NA; D: NA; DNA: TGTGCCAGCAGCCAGGGGGGCGGCCAAGAGACCCAGTACTTC; CDR3: CASSQGGGQETQYF
length: 14; J: TRBJ2-7; V: TRBV19; size: NA; D: TRBD2; DNA: TGTGCCAGTAGTAGAGCGGGAGGTATGTACGAGCAGTACTTC; CDR3: CASSRAGGMYEQYF
length: 13; J: TRBJ2-7; V: TRBV7-2; size: NA; D: NA; DNA: TGTGCCAGCGGGGCGGACACTTCCTACGAGCAGTACTTC; CDR3: CASGADTSYEQYF
length: 13; J: TRBJ2-3; V: TRBV5-1; size: NA; D: NA; DNA: TGCGCCAGCAGCTCTTATAGCACAGATACGCAGTATTTT; CDR3: CASSSYSTDTQYF
length: 14; J: TRBJ1-1; V: TRBV2; size: NA; D: TRBD1; DNA: TGTGCCAGTGGGCCTCGACAGGGAGGCACTGAAGCTTTCTTT; CDR3: CASGPRQGGTEAFF
length: 14; J: TRBJ1-5; V: TRBV5-1; size: NA; D: TRBD1; DNA: TGCGCCAGCAGCTCGACAGGGGACAATCAGCCCCAGCATTTT; CDR3: CASSSTGDNQPQHF
length: 17; J: TRBJ2-1; V: TRBV15; size: NA; D: TRBD2; DNA: TGTGCCACCAGCAGAGATATACAAGCGGGAGTCTCGAATGAGCAGTTCTTC; CDR3: CATSRDIQAGVSNEQFF
length: 16; J: TRBJ1-2; V: TRBV15; size: NA; D: TRBD1; DNA: TGTGCCACCAGCAGCGGGGGACAGGGGGCTAACTATGGCTACACCTTC; CDR3: CATSSGGQGANYGYTF
length: 17; J: TRBJ1-1; V: TRBV25-1; size: NA; D: NA; DNA: TGTGCCAGCAGCCCGCCACCAGGGCAGCCCATGAACACTGAAGCTTTCTTT; CDR3: CASSPPPGQPMNTEAFF
length: 18; J: TRBJ2-3; V: TRBV2; size: NA; D: TRBD2; DNA: TGTGCCAGCAGTGATGGCCTGGTAGCGGGATCTAGCACAGATACGCAGTATTTT; CDR3: CASSDGLVAGSSTDTQYF
length: 20; J: TRBJ2-2; V: TRBV30; size: NA; D: TRBD2; DNA: TGTGCCTGGAGTGGGTTACCGGGACTAGCGGGAGGATTGGGCACCGGGGAGCTGTTTTTT; CDR3: CAWSGLPGLAGGLGTGELFF
length: 13; J: TRBJ1-6; V: TRBV10-3; size: NA; D: NA; DNA: TGTGCCATCAGTGGCGGAGTGGATTCACCCCTCCACTTT; CDR3: CAISGGVDSPLHF
length: 15; J: TRBJ2-7; V: TRBV5-1; size: once; D: TRBD1; DNA: TGCGCCAGCAGCTTGGTCACCGGGACAGGGAACGAGCAGTACTTC; CDR3: CASSLVTGTGNEQYF
length: 13; J: TRBJ2-2; V: TRBV27; size: NA; D: NA; DNA: TGTGCCAGCAGTTTATCTCTCACCGGGGAGCTGTTTTTT; CDR3: CASSLSLTGELFF
length: 16; J: TRBJ1-2; V: TRBV7-9; size: NA; D: NA; DNA: TGTTCCAGCAGCTTAGCCTCGGGAGGCGAGAGCTATGGCTACACCTTC; CDR3: CSSSLASGGESYGYTF
length: 14; J: TRBJ1-3; V: TRBV11-3; size: NA; D: NA; DNA: TGTGCCAGCAGCCTCAGATCCTCTGGAAACACCATATATTTT; CDR3: CASSLRSSGNTIYF
length: 14; J: TRBJ1-2; V: TRBV28; size: NA; D: NA; DNA: TGTGCCAGCAGTTTGGCAGGGCGGAACTATGGCTACACCTTC; CDR3: CASSLAGRNYGYTF
length: 16; J: TRBJ2-5; V: TRBV5-1; size: NA; D: TRBD2; DNA: TGCGCCAGCAGCTTTCTGACTAGCGGGAGACAAGAGACCCAGTACTTC; CDR3: CASSFLTSGRQETQYF
length: 11; J: TRBJ2-5; V: TRBV7-8; size: NA; D: NA; DNA: TGTGCCAGCAGCTACGGAGAGACCCAGTACTTC; CDR3: CASSYGETQYF
length: 15; J: TRBJ2-5; V: TRBV6-5; size: NA; D: NA; DNA: TGTGCCAGCAGCCGCCTGGAGGACTCACAAGAGACCCAGTACTTC; CDR3: CASSRLEDSQETQYF
length: 16; J: TRBJ2-1; V: TRBV2; size: NA; D: TRBD2; DNA: TGTGCCAGCGGGGTAGCGGGCGGGAGGGCCACGAATGAGCAGTTCTTC; CDR3: CASGVAGGRATNEQFF
length: 14; J: TRBJ1-6; V: TRBV5-1; size: NA; D: NA; DNA: TGCGCCAGCAGCTTGGGCCAGGGAAATTCACCCCTCCACTTT; CDR3: CASSLGQGNSPLHF
length: 21; J: TRBJ1-5; V: TRBV30; size: NA; D: TRBD1; DNA: TGTGCCTGGAGTGTCGGCCTGGGGACAGGTATCCGGATCTATAGCAATCAGCCCCAGCATTTT; CDR3: CAWSVGLGTGIRIYSNQPQHF
length: 17; J: TRBJ2-2; V: TRBV7-7; size: NA; D: TRBD1; DNA: TGTGCCAGCAGCCCCTCAAGTAGGACAGGGAGGACCGGGGAGCTGTTTTTT; CDR3: CASSPSSRTGRTGELFF
length: 15; J: TRBJ2-1; V: TRBV6-5; size: once; D: NA; DNA: TGTGCCAGCATGCCGGAGGGCTGGGCCAATAATGAGCAGTTCTTC; CDR3: CASMPEGWANNEQFF
length: 17; J: TRBJ1-1; V: TRBV28; size: NA; D: TRBD1; DNA: TGTGCCAGCAGTCATAGACAGGGGGCTCGAGTGAACACTGAAGCTTTCTTT; CDR3: CASSHRQGARVNTEAFF
length: 18; J: TRBJ2-1; V: TRBV18; size: NA; D: TRBD2; DNA: TGTGCCAGCTCACCAGCCTCCGGGACTAGCGGGAGCGGCAATGAGCAGTTCTTC; CDR3: CASSPASGTSGSGNEQFF
length: 16; J: TRBJ2-1; V: TRBV6-5; size: NA; D: NA; DNA: TGTGCCAGCAGTTACTCGGTTAGAAGCTCCTACAATGAGCAGTTCTTC; CDR3: CASSYSVRSSYNEQFF
length: 18; J: TRBJ2-5; V: TRBV7-9; size: few; D: NA; DNA: TGTGCCAGCAGCGCCGACCTTGGGGTAGCGGCAATCCAAGAGACCCAGTACTTC; CDR3: CASSADLGVAAIQETQYF
length: 12; J: TRBJ2-1; V: TRBV7-9; size: NA; D: TRBD2; DNA: TGTGCCAGCACCGGACTAGCGGGGGAGCAGTTCTTC; CDR3: CASTGLAGEQFF
length: 16; J: TRBJ2-1; V: TRBV6-5; size: NA; D: TRBD1; DNA: TGTGCCAGCAGTTTTCTCCGGGACAGCCCTGTGGTTCCGCAGTTCTTC; CDR3: CASSFLRDSPVVPQFF
length: 14; J: TRBJ2-7; V: TRBV13; size: NA; D: TRBD1; DNA: TGTGCCAGCAGCTTCAAGGACAGGGACTACGAGCAGTACTTC; CDR3: CASSFKDRDYEQYF